A single sample gave rise to the 20 T cell receptor beta chains below, sequenced in a study of radiotherapy plus CTLA-4 blockade in lung cancer. Sequencing used immunoSEQ multiplex PCR; TCRdb keeps in-frame clones, though not all of them. The sample includes around 45,000 clones, around nine tenths seen only once; the top ten take about 7.2%. Sequenced here: peripheral blood, sampled from a patient treated with radiotherapy plus ipilimumab. The receptors come from a human donor with non-small cell lung cancer whose response to radiotherapy plus ipilimumab could not be evaluated.

This clone appeared once. The chain uses TRBV6-5 and TRBJ1-2; TRBD1 aligns across 7 bases. The CDR3 loop spans 14 amino acids. Germline assignment: CDR1 MNHEY and CDR2 SVGAGI. Germline trimming cut 5 bases from V and 4 bases from J; bases unmatched to any gene: 7. The CDR3 DNA reads as TGTGCCAGCAGTCCCTCGGGACAGCTCTATGGCTACACCTTC. Amino acid sequence: CASSPSGQLYGYTF.

This rearrangement joins TRBV10-2 to TRBJ2-7, with D possibly being TRBD1 (7 bases). Germline values: CDR1 WSHSY, CDR2 SAAADI. V was cut by 0 bases and J by 5 bases, with 17 bases left in between. This CDR3 comprises 16 residues. The CDR3 loop is CASSESAGGLRNEQYF. For the CDR3, the DNA is TGCGCCAGCAGTGAGTCGGCAGGGGGGTTAAGGAACGAGCAGTACTTC.

The chain couples TRBV7-2 to TRBJ1-3; TRBD1 might be the D (5 bases). The germline V and J ends were trimmed by 4 bases and 9 bases, with 16 bases remaining between them. Looked up from germline, CDR1 is SGHTA and CDR2 is FQGNSA. The CDR3 consists of 14 residues. The CDR3 reads CASSYDREVGTIYF. CDR3 in DNA: TGTGCCAGCAGCTACGACAGAGAGGTGGGCACCATATATTTT.

The genes are TRBV11-2 and TRBJ2-7, with D hard to call. Germline V lookup: CDR1 SGHAT, CDR2 FQNNGV. The V end was cut by 4 bases, the J end by 1 base, with 14 bases between. The CDR3 spans 15 residues. CDR3 region: CASSSFDTLSYEQYF. CDR3 bases: TGTGCCAGCAGCTCTTTCGACACCCTGTCCTACGAGCAGTACTTC.

CDR3 DNA: TGTGCCAGCAGTGGAACGGACAGGTCGGTCAAAAACATTCAGTACTTC. Protein: CASSGTDRSVKNIQYF. The rearrangement links TRBV6-1 to TRBJ2-4, with 7 bases matching TRBD1. Per the germline V gene, CDR1 is MNHNS and CDR2 is SASEGT. The CDR3 contains 16 residues. Trimming at V came to 4 bases and at J to 3 bases, leaving 9 bases not matched to a gene.

The chain joins TRBV5-5 to TRBJ2-2; 8 positions match TRBD1. The CDR3 covers 15 residues. V lost 1 base and J lost 4; bases outside the gene matches: 3. Germline lookup yields CDR1 SGHKS and CDR2 YYEKEE (reference sequence). This CDR3 reads CASSLLTGATGELFF. DNA of the CDR3: TGTGCCAGCAGCTTGTTGACAGGGGCCACCGGGGAGCTGTTTTTT.

The chain has TRBV6-5 and TRBJ2-1; 7 positions match TRBD2. The ends lost 6 bases at V and 7 bases at J; junction bases unmatched: 12. Germline V lookup: CDR1 MNHEY, CDR2 SVGAGI. The CDR3 spans 15 residues. CDR3 coding DNA: TGTGCCAGCAGCCCGGCCGGGGGGTGGGGGAATGAGCAGTTCTTC. Translation: CASSPAGGWGNEQFF.

This clone was detected a few times. The chain employs TRBV6-4 and TRBJ2-1, with a weak D call TRBD1 (5 bases). Deletions cut 4 bases from V and 9 bases from J, with 13 bases between. This CDR3 has 13 residues. Per germline, CDR1 MRHNA and CDR2 SNTAGT. CDR3 in amino acids: CASSAGSAGEQFF. The CDR3 DNA reads as TGTGCCAGCAGTGCAGGGTCCGCAGGTGAGCAGTTCTTC.

The chain joins TRBV4-3 to TRBJ2-1; TRBD2 agrees at 7 bases. The CDR3 has 13 residues. The V gene end was trimmed by 3 bases and the J gene end by 7 bases; junction bases not matched to a gene: 3. CDR1 and CDR2 (germline): LGHNA, YSLEER. CDR3 DNA: TGCGCCAGCAGCCAGGTACTAGCGAATGAGCAGTTCTTC. Translating gives CASSQVLANEQFF.

This clone was detected only a few times. The J gene is TRBJ1-6, the V gene TRBV7-2, with 9 nucleotides matching TRBD1. The V gene's germline CDR1 is SGHTA and CDR2 FQGNSA. V lost 5 bases and J lost 7; bases outside the gene matches: 9. The CDR3 contains 16 residues. The CDR3 protein is CASSIQQGAGNSPLHF. Here the CDR3 DNA reads TGTGCCAGCAGCATCCAACAGGGGGCGGGAAATTCACCCCTCCACTTT. Full variable domain (outside the CDR3, taken from reference TRBV7-2 and TRBJ1-6): GAGVSQSPSNKVTEKGKDVELRCDPISGHTALYWYRQSLGQGLEFLIYFQGNSAPDKSGLPSDRFSAERTGGSVSTLTIQRTQQEDSAVYLCASSIQQGAGNSPLHFGNGTRLTVT.

This clone was found once. The chain combines TRBV6-1 with TRBJ2-7, with 7 positions matching TRBD2. The V gene end was trimmed by 6 bases and the J gene end by 4 bases; junction bases not matched to a gene: 12. Germline-derived CDR1 and CDR2 are MNHNS and SASEGT. The CDR3 spans 15 residues. The CDR3 bases are TGTGCCAGCAGAGCCTCCGGGACTATTCCGTACGAGCAGTACTTC. Protein sequence: CASRASGTIPYEQYF.

The chain uses TRBV4-3 and TRBJ2-1; TRBD2 matches at 7 bases. The junction had 6 bases not matched to a gene; V was cut back by 1 base and J by 6 bases. This CDR3 spans 15 amino acids. Germline V gene data show CDR1 as LGHNA and CDR2 as YSLEER. Written as DNA, the CDR3 is TGCGCCAGCAGCCAAGTTGGCGGGGGAGCCAATGAGCAGTTCTTC. Its protein is CASSQVGGGANEQFF.

The CDR3 DNA reads TGTGCCAGCAGTCAAGGACAGGGGACTTCCTACGAGCAGTACTTC. Its translation: CASSQGQGTSYEQYF. The chain couples TRBV6-5 to TRBJ2-7; 9 bases map to TRBD1. In germline, CDR1 is MNHEY, CDR2 SVGAGI. V shed 5 bases and J 1 base; nucleotides not matched to a gene: 6. This CDR3 is 15 amino acids long.

The chain has TRBV7-7 and TRBJ1-2; 7 bases line up with TRBD1. Germline V gene lookup returns CDR1 SSHAT and CDR2 FNYEAQ (reference sequence). The J segment lost 0 bases and the V segment lost 5 bases, leaving 6 bases of the junction unmatched. The CDR3 totals 15 residues. CDR3 bases: TGTGCCAGCAGCATCGGGACAGAAACTAACTATGGCTACACCTTC. This sequence encodes CASSIGTETNYGYTF.

The gene calls are TRBV6-5 and TRBJ2-1; a possible D gene is TRBD2 (5 bases). The germline CDR1 and CDR2 sequences are MNHEY and SVGAGI. Trimming cost V 0 bases and J 9 bases, with 18 bases left between them. This CDR3 has 16 residues. CDR3: CASSYSPAALGGEQFF. The CDR3 region has the DNA TGTGCCAGCAGTTACTCCCCAGCGGCATTGGGTGGTGAGCAGTTCTTC.

V usage is TRBV19 and J usage is TRBJ1-1, with 8 positions matching TRBD1. With 4 bases clipped from V and 1 base from J, the junction kept 5 bases outside the gene matches. In germline, CDR1 is LNHDA, CDR2 SQIVND (reference sequence). This CDR3 has 15 amino acids. CDR3 coding DNA: TGTGCCAGTAGTAAGGACAGGGCGACGAACACTGAAGCTTTCTTT. It specifies CASSKDRATNTEAFF.

The rearrangement links TRBV7-2 to TRBJ2-5; unclear D gene. V lost 1 base and J lost 3, with 6 bases in between. CDR3 size: 13 residues. CDR1 SGHTA and CDR2 FQGNSA come from the germline V gene. The CDR3 DNA reads as TGTGCCAGCAGCTTAGACAGAGAAGAGACCCAGTACTTC. Translation gives CASSLDREETQYF.

The chain carries TRBV21-1 and TRBJ1-5; the D segment call TRBD1 is taken from the table without a DNA check. TRBV21-1 represents a pseudogene. This CDR3 is built from 15 residues. CDR3 residues: CASSKGQDSNQPQHF. The CDR3 DNA is TGTGCCAGCAGCAAAGGACAGGATAGCAATCAGCCCCAGCATTTT.

The chain employs TRBV11-2 and TRBJ2-1; the D gene is possibly TRBD2 (6 bases). Germline CDR1 and CDR2: SGHAT and FQNNGV. Trimming removed 5 bases from V and 5 bases from J, with 13 bases in between. The CDR3 runs to 14 residues. CDR3 sequence (DNA): TGTGCCAGCAGCCTTGGCGGGATTAACAATGAGCAGTTCTTC. Protein sequence: CASSLGGINNEQFF.

This clone was seen just once. The chain combines TRBV19 with TRBJ2-4; possibly TRBD2 for D (6 bases). Germline V gene sequence: CDR1 LNHDA, CDR2 SQIVND (reference sequence). Trimming left V 3 bases short and J 5 bases short, with 17 bases between. CDR3 size: 16 residues. CDR3: CASSISASAGQNIQYF. CDR3 DNA sequence: TGTGCCAGTAGTATTAGCGCTAGCGCCGGCCAAAACATTCAGTACTTC.